The present TCR beta chain was sequenced within a study of CD8+CD57+ T cells in acquired aplastic anemia. Looking at the study overall: Sorting CD4+ and CD8+ cells gave DNA averaging approximately 2.9 ug.

This clonotype was counted only a few times. Its antigen is as yet unknown. The study profiled TCR beta VDJ and CDR3 using genomic DNA as template. TCRdb reprocessed the reads via MiXCR and lists one record per CDR3 protein. This table has 270,000 or so distinct CDR3 sequences, roughly 82% appearing once. The CDR3 runs to 13 residues. J was trimmed by 6 bases and V by 2 bases; bases with no gene match: 1. CDR1 and CDR2 from the germline V gene are LNHNV and YYDKDF (reference sequence). Individuals selected for sequencing had exhibited CD8+CD57+ cell expansion on flow cytometry. The diagnosis in all patients was severe acquired aplastic anemia. Notes on the study in general: A significant difference in CD8+ Simpson's diversity between patients and controls was not found. Patients had approximately 29 CD8+ CDR3 sequences in common with controls (the shared set).

The V and J genes are TRBV15 and TRBJ2-1, with 7 bases that match TRBD2. The sequenced material came from sorted CD4+, CD8+, or CD8+CD57+ T cells (not recorded which) from PBMCs. The TCR sequence derives from a human donor with aplastic anemia. CDR3 amino acids: CATSRRTSNEQFF. The CDR3 DNA is TGTGCCACCAGCAGACGGACTAGCAATGAGCAGTTCTTC.